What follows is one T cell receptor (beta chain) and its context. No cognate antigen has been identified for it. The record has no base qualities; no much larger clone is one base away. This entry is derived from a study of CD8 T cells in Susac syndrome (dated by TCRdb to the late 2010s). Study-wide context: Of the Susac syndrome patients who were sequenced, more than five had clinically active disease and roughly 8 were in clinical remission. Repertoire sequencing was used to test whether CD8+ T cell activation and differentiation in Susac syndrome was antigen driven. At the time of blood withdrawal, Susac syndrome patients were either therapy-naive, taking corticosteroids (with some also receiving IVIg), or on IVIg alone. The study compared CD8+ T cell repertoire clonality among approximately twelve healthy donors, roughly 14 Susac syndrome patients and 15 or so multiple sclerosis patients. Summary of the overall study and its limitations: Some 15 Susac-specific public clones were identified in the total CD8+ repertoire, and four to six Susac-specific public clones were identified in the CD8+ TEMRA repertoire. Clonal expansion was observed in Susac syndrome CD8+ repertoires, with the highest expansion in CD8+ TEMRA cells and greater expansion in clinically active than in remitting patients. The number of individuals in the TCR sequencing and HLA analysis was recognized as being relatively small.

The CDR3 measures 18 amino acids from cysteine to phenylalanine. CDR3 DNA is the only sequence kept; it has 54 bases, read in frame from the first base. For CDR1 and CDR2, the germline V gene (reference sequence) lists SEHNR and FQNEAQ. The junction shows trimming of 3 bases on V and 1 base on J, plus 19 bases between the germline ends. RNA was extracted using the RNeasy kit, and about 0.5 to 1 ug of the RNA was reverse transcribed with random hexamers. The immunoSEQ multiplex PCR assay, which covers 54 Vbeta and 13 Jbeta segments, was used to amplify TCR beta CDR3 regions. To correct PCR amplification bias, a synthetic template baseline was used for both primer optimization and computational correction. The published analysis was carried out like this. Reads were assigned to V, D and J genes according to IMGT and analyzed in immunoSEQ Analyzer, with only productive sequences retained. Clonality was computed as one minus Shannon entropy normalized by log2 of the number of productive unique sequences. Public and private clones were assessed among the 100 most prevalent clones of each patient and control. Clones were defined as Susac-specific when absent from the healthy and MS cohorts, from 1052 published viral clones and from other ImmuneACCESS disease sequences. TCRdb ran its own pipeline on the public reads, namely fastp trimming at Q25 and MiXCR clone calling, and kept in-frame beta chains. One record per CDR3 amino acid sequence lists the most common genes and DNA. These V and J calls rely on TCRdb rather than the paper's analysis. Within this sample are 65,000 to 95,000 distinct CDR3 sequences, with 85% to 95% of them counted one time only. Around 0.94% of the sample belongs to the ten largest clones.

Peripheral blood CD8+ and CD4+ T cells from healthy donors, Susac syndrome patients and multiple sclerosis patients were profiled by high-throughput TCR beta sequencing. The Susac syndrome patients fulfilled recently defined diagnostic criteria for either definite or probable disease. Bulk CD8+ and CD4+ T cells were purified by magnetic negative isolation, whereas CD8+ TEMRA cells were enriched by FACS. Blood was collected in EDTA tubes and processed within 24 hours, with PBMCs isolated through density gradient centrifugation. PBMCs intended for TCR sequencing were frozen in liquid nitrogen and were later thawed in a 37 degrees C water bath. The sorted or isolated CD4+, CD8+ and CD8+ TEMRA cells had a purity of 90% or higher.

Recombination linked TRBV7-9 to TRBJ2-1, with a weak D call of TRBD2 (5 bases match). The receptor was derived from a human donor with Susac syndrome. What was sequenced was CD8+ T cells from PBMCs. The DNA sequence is TGTGCCAGCAGCTTCGACCTCGACCCCCGGGGTTCCTACAATGAGCAGTTCTTC. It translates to CASSFDLDPRGSYNEQFF.